One and the same sample provided the 2 T cell receptor beta chains below, sequenced in a study of blood T cells in healthy people across ages. A second PCR, run for about 7 to 12 cycles, used a sample-barcoded 5' primer plus a J-beta primer mix. MiXCR, run by TCRdb on the 5' RACE reads, gives a single entry per CDR3 protein. Of roughly 790,000 distinct CDR3 sequences in the sample, around 40% were seen once. The sample was blood. These receptors all come from a woman aged 55-70 years in good health.

V usage is TRBV6-5 and J usage is TRBJ2-7; D might be TRBD1 (5 bases). CDR1 is MNHEY and CDR2 is SVGAGI in the germline V gene. The CDR3 totals 15 residues. V was trimmed by 2 bases and J by 6 bases, leaving 17 bases between them. CDR3 residues: CASSYVWTQSGEQYF. The CDR3, as DNA: TGTGCCAGCAGTTACGTCTGGACACAATCTGGCGAGCAGTACTTC.

This clonotype was seen ten or more times. The rearrangement uses TRBV9 and TRBJ1-2; 7 nucleotides match TRBD1. The V gene's germline CDR1 is SGDLS and CDR2 YYNGEE. The CDR3 loop spans 17 amino acids. V trimming: 4 bases; J trimming: 1 base; junction bases outside the gene matches: 13. The CDR3: CASSSETGKRRNYGYTF. CDR3 sequence (DNA): TGTGCCAGCAGCTCCGAGACAGGGAAGCGTCGTAACTATGGCTACACCTTC. Based on the CDR3 plus reference TRBV9 and TRBJ1-2, the full variable domain is DSGVTQTPKHLITATGQRVTLRCSPRSGDLSVYWYQQSLDQGLQFLIQYYNGEERAKGNILERFSAQQFPDLHSELNLSSLELGDSALYFCASSSETGKRRNYGYTFGSGTRLTVV.